This entry describes one T cell receptor beta chain. Its antigen is unidentified. With a much larger clone just one base away, this may be a read error. CDR3 length equals 12 residues. CDR1 and CDR2 (germline): ENHRY, SYGVKD. V lost 3 bases and J 9 bases, leaving 9 bases between the germline ends. The data were taken from a study of identical twins. Regarding the study as a whole: Out-of-frame alpha sequences shared by twins showed excess low generation probability. The more abundant beta clonotypes in cord blood had fewer insertions, and memory repertoires did not show this. It was cross-sectional statistical analysis, not following the same donors, that the conclusions relied on.

Template switching added a universal primer site; cDNA carried unique molecular identifiers. TCRdb recomputed calls from the 5' RACE reads with MiXCR, one row per CDR3 protein. The repertoire holds a few hundred thousand distinct CDR3 sequences, with 7% to 9.5% as singletons. V gene TRBV10-3 combines with J gene TRBJ2-1, with a weak D call TRBD2 (5 bases). This TCR was sampled from a woman aged 45 to 65 in good health. Input material: naive T cells sorted from blood. CDR3 sequence reads: CAISDQAAEQFF. The CDR3 DNA reads TGTGCCATCAGTGACCAAGCGGCTGAGCAGTTCTTC.